This T cell receptor beta chain was obtained from a study of blood T cell repertoires in COVID-19. Study-level background: Italy, Spain and the United States were the sources of the convalescent and acute COVID-19 samples. PBMCs, B-cell-depleted T cells, or T cells were the source of the cDNA or gDNA that made up the material.

The CDR3 has 19 residues. The V and J ends lost 0 bases and 2 bases, in that order; junction bases with no gene match: 15. The germline gives CDR1 LGHNA, CDR2 YSLEER. In the original processing: Reference gene primers were amplified, and this amplification served to estimate nucleated cell counts. TCRdb's table, derived via immunoSEQ multiplex PCR, lists solely in-frame clones and lacks some. From that table come the V and J calls and clone size; the DNA was used to work out D and trimming. Of over 120,000 clones in the sample, 84% were seen once. This clone occurred a few times. The TCR originated in a human donor in a cohort sampled during active COVID-19. Sequencing used peripheral blood. V is TRBV4-3 and J is TRBJ2-7; 8 positions agree with TRBD1. In DNA form, the CDR3 reads TGCGCCAGCAGCCAAGAGTCTGGAGGGTGCAGGGGACAGGCCTACGAGCAGTACGTC. It specifies CASSQESGGCRGQAYEQYV.